A single sample gave rise to the 25 T cell receptor beta chains below, sequenced in a study of CD8+CD57+ T cells in acquired aplastic anemia. TCR beta VDJ and CDR3 were profiled, and genomic DNA was the template. TCRdb independently ran MiXCR on the reads; one entry per CDR3 protein. The data show hundreds of thousands of distinct CDR3 sequences, 45% to 65% seen once. Only patients with CD8+CD57+ cell expansion on flow cytometry were chosen for sequencing. Sequencing was performed on sorted CD4+, CD8+, or CD8+CD57+ T cells (not recorded which) from PBMCs. These TCRs come from a human donor with aplastic anemia.

The chain carries TRBV19 and TRBJ1-2; 8 bases fit TRBD1. Looked up from germline, CDR1 is LNHDA and CDR2 is SQIVND (reference sequence). There are 13 residues in the CDR3. Trimming at V came to 6 bases and at J to 4 bases, leaving 4 bases not matched to a gene. The CDR3 reads CASRRTGPYGYTF. CDR3 bases: TGTGCCAGTAGGAGGACAGGGCCCTATGGCTACACCTTC.

The chain joins TRBV9 to TRBJ1-3; weak D call: TRBD1 (5 bases). The CDR3 has 15 residues. CDR1 is SGDLS and CDR2 is YYNGEE in the germline V gene. The ends were cut back, 3 bases at V and 2 bases at J, with 12 bases in the middle. CDR3: CASSAPGGAGNTIYF. In DNA form, the CDR3 reads TGTGCCAGCAGCGCACCGGGGGGGGCTGGAAACACCATATATTTT.

This clonotype was picked up many times. V and J are TRBV11-3 and TRBJ2-1; D unresolved. Germline V gene lookup returns CDR1 SGHNT and CDR2 YENEEA. The CDR3 has 15 residues. Trimming took 1 base from V and 3 from J, leaving 10 bases between them. The CDR3, as DNA: TGTGCCAGCAGCTTAGGTTTCGCGCTCTACAATGAGCAGTTCTTC. It yields the protein CASSLGFALYNEQFF.

Many counts were recorded for this clonotype. V gene TRBV2 combines with J gene TRBJ1-2; D is unresolved. V lost 3 bases, J lost 3 bases, and 17 bases lay in between. The CDR3 contains 16 residues. Looked up from germline, CDR1 is SNHLY and CDR2 is FYNNEI. The CDR3 DNA reads TGTGCCAGCAGTGAGGCAGCTCAAACGCCCTACTATGGCTACACCTTC. This translates into CASSEAAQTPYYGYTF.

This clonotype was counted at least ten times. At one end, the junction sequence differs from germline, possibly due to a read error. This chain uses TRBV6-6 with TRBJ2-5; D perhaps matches TRBD2 (7 bases). The CDR3 length is 15 residues. From germline, CDR1 is MNHNY and CDR2 SVGAGI (reference sequence). Written as DNA, the CDR3 is TGTGCCAGCAGTTACGGTGGGGGAGGGGGAGAGGCCCAGTACTTC. Residues: CASSYGGGGGEAQYF.

At least ten counts were recorded for this clonotype. This chain joins TRBV19 and TRBJ2-5; the match to TRBD1 covers 7 bases. The germline gives CDR1 LNHDA, CDR2 SQIVND (reference sequence). This CDR3 contains 15 residues. Trimming at V came to 3 bases and at J to 4 bases, leaving 8 bases not matched to a gene. The CDR3 DNA sequence: TGTGCCAGTAGTATTGGCGACAGGGAAGTAGAGACCCAGTACTTC. Encoded protein: CASSIGDREVETQYF.

The J gene is TRBJ1-2, the V gene TRBV5-5, with 10 positions matching TRBD1. This CDR3 is 14 amino acids long. V was pared by 4 bases and J by 8 bases, with 8 bases of the junction left unmatched. CDR1 and CDR2 (germline): SGHKS, YYEKEE (reference sequence). The CDR3 sequence is CASSTIAGQGGYTF. The DNA of the CDR3 is TGTGCCAGCAGCACCATAGCGGGACAGGGGGGCTACACCTTC.

The chain employs TRBV25-1 and TRBJ2-5; 11 nucleotides agree with TRBD2. Germline CDR1 reads MGHDK; CDR2 reads SYGVNS. This CDR3 spans 13 amino acids. The trim removed 6 bases at V and 7 bases at J, leaving 4 bases unmatched. Here the CDR3 DNA reads TGTGCCAGCAGGGGGACTAGCGGTGGGACCCAGTACTTC. It translates to CASRGTSGGTQYF.

Details on this clonotype: An end of the junction does not agree with germline; a read error may underlie this. This chain uses TRBV7-7 with TRBJ1-2; 7 bases map to TRBD1. The germline V gene has CDR1 SSHAT and CDR2 FNYEAQ (reference sequence). There are 16 residues in the CDR3. The CDR3 sequence: CASSSYTTGANYGHTF. The CDR3 DNA sequence: TGTGCCAGCAGCTCGTACACTACAGGGGCCAACTATGGCCACACCTTC.

The V gene is TRBV29-1, the J gene TRBJ2-7; 7 bases are a match to TRBD1. The CDR3 extends over 12 amino acids. The germline gives CDR1 SQVTM, CDR2 ANQGSEA. The V segment lost 2 bases and the J segment 4 bases; nucleotides outside the gene matches: 2. The CDR3 bases are TGCAGCGTTGAAACGACAGGGTACGAGCAGTACTTC. Its translation: CSVETTGYEQYF.

On this clonotype itself: Given a much more abundant clone one base away, this may be a read error. The genes are TRBV2 and TRBJ1-1, with TRBD1 matching 8 bases. The CDR3 is 14 residues long. The J segment lost 3 bases and the V segment lost 5 bases, leaving 5 bases of the junction unmatched. Germline V gene lookup returns CDR1 SNHLY and CDR2 FYNNEI. In nucleotides, the CDR3 is TGTGCCAGCAGTAGACAGGGGATGGACACTGAAGCTTTCTTT. Its translation is CASSRQGMDTEAFF. The full variable domain, completed using reference TRBV2 and TRBJ1-1, is EPEVTQTPSHQVTQMGQEVILRCVPISNHLYFYWYRQILGQKVEFLVSFYNNEISEKSEIFDDQFSVERPDGSNFTLKIRSTKLEDSAMYFCASSRQGMDTEAFFGQGTRLTVV.

CDR3 region: CSSVQSSSYEQYF. In nucleotides, the CDR3 is TGCAGCTCGGTGCAGTCCAGCTCCTACGAGCAGTACTTC. The rearrangement links TRBV20-1 to TRBJ2-7, with D unresolved. This CDR3 is built from 13 residues. Germline CDR1 and CDR2: DFQATT and SNEGSKA (reference sequence).

The chain has TRBV10-1 and TRBJ2-1; 7 bases fit TRBD2. Germline lookup yields CDR1 WNHNN and CDR2 SYGVQD (reference sequence). Trimming took 4 bases from V and 2 from J; bases not matched to a gene: 2. The length of the CDR3 is 14 residues. DNA of the CDR3: TGCGCCAGCAGTGTAGCGGGCCCCTACAATGAGCAGTTCTTC. Protein sequence: CASSVAGPYNEQFF.

The chain uses TRBV7-8 and TRBJ1-6; TRBD1 agrees at 8 bases. The CDR3 consists of 14 residues. Germline assignment: CDR1 SGHVS and CDR2 FQNEAQ. Germline trimming cut 4 bases from V and 7 bases from J; bases unmatched to any gene: 3. The CDR3 sequence: CASSSDRVNSPLHF. In DNA form, the CDR3 reads TGTGCCAGCAGCTCGGACAGGGTGAATTCACCCCTCCACTTT.

The CDR3 loop reads CASSITPGRAQHF. Here the CDR3 DNA reads TGTGCCAGTAGTATAACCCCGGGAAGGGCCCAGCATTTT. V and J are TRBV19 and TRBJ1-5; D not certain. CDR3 length: 13 residues. Trimming removed 2 bases from V and 11 bases from J, with 13 bases in between. Germline V gene lookup returns CDR1 LNHDA and CDR2 SQIVND (reference sequence).

The CDR3 DNA reads TGTGCCAGCAGCGTAACGGGGATCTCCTACAATGAGCAGTTCTTC. It is translated as CASSVTGISYNEQFF. The V gene is TRBV9, the J gene TRBJ2-1, with a tentative D call TRBD2 (5 bases). Trimming removed 1 base at V and 0 bases at J, with 8 bases between. CDR1 is SGDLS, CDR2 YYNGEE, per germline. CDR3 length equals 15 residues.

The chain recombines TRBV7-9 with TRBJ2-2; 10 positions agree with TRBD2. From germline, CDR1 is SEHNR and CDR2 FQNEAQ (reference sequence). This CDR3 is 17 amino acids long. Trimming removed 5 bases from V and 5 bases from J; junction bases left unmatched: 11. The CDR3 DNA follows: TGTGCCAGCAGCCACGAAACTAGCGGGGAAATTACCGGGGAGCTGTTTTTT. This codes for CASSHETSGEITGELFF.

This chain joins TRBV19 and TRBJ1-6; D possibly corresponds to TRBD1 (5 bases). This CDR3 is 16 amino acids long. The germline V gene encodes CDR1 LNHDA and CDR2 SQIVND (reference sequence). V shed 5 bases and J shed 8 bases, with 19 bases lying between them. In DNA form, the CDR3 reads TGTGCCAGTAGTCCCGAGGGGACCGGCGGCTATTCACCCCTCCACTTT. It specifies CASSPEGTGGYSPLHF.

This clonotype was observed a single time. The CDR3 DNA is TGTGCCAGCCGGGGGATAGGTTACAATGAGCAGTTCTTC. It specifies CASRGIGYNEQFF. This chain joins TRBV7-9 and TRBJ2-1; maybe TRBD2 (6 bases). V was clipped by 8 bases and J by 4 bases, with 12 bases between them. The CDR3 runs 13 residues. Germline CDR1 reads SEHNR; CDR2 reads FQNEAQ (reference sequence).

J is TRBJ2-1 and V is TRBV9; D ambiguous. V was pared by 0 bases and J by 0 bases, with 10 bases between. Germline V gene sequence: CDR1 SGDLS, CDR2 YYNGEE. The CDR3 consists of 16 residues. The DNA for the CDR3 is TGTGCCAGCAGCGTAGAGTGGCAGAGCTCCTACAATGAGCAGTTCTTC. It translates to CASSVEWQSSYNEQFF. The entire variable domain, with the rest obtained from reference TRBV9 and TRBJ2-1, is as follows: DSGVTQTPKHLITATGQRVTLRCSPRSGDLSVYWYQQSLDQGLQFLIQYYNGEERAKGNILERFSAQQFPDLHSELNLSSLELGDSALYFCASSVEWQSSYNEQFFGPGTRLTVL.

The genes are TRBV10-2 and TRBJ2-7; D remains ambiguous. V lost 2 bases to trimming and J lost 5 bases, with 4 bases between them. The germline CDR1 and CDR2 sequences are WSHSY and SAAADI. The CDR3 loop spans 11 amino acids. The CDR3 DNA follows: TGCGCCAGCAGTGAGGCCCACGAGCAGTACTTC. It specifies CASSEAHEQYF.

The chain links TRBV11-3 to TRBJ2-1; D ambiguous. The V end was cut by 5 bases, the J end by 1 base, with 12 bases between. Germline V lookup: CDR1 SGHNT, CDR2 YENEEA. The CDR3 contains 15 residues. The CDR3: CASSPRVQSYNEQFF. CDR3 DNA: TGTGCCAGCAGCCCAAGGGTACAGTCCTACAATGAGCAGTTCTTC.

This clonotype came up a few times. This chain links TRBV20-1 with TRBJ1-1; perhaps TRBD1 as D (5 bases). Looked up from germline, CDR1 is DFQATT and CDR2 is SNEGSKA (reference sequence). The CDR3 is 12 amino acids. The V end was cut by 2 bases, the J end by 1 base, with 5 bases between. The CDR3 region is CSARQGNTEAFF. The CDR3, as DNA: TGCAGTGCTAGACAGGGGAACACTGAAGCTTTCTTT.

J is TRBJ2-2 and V is TRBV2; 7 bases are a match to TRBD1. There are 14 residues in the CDR3. J was trimmed by 0 bases and V by 9 bases; bases with no gene match: 4. Per germline, CDR1 SNHLY and CDR2 FYNNEI. In DNA form, the CDR3 reads TGTGCCAGGGGACAGCTCGCGAACACCGGGGAGCTGTTTTTT. Protein: CARGQLANTGELFF. Based on the CDR3 plus reference TRBV2 and TRBJ2-2, the full variable domain is EPEVTQTPSHQVTQMGQEVILRCVPISNHLYFYWYRQILGQKVEFLVSFYNNEISEKSEIFDDQFSVERPDGSNFTLKIRSTKLEDSAMYFCARGQLANTGELFFGEGSRLTVL.

The genes are TRBV9 and TRBJ1-1; unclear D gene. Trimming pared 5 bases from V and 2 bases from J, leaving 13 bases between. In germline, CDR1 is SGDLS, CDR2 YYNGEE. The CDR3 is 14 residues long. CDR3 DNA: TGTGCCAGCAGTTATACCGACCGTAACACTGAAGCTTTCTTT. Translated: CASSYTDRNTEAFF.